These 19 T cell receptor beta chains were sequenced from one sample in a study of Tregs in tolerant kidney transplant recipients. The data were produced by immunoSEQ multiplex PCR, yet TCRdb's version contains in-frame clones alone and is incomplete. The data show roughly 66,000 clones, 92% seen once. The material was CD8+ T cells from blood, obtained before the transplant. All receptors come from a human donor who received a combined kidney and bone marrow transplant.

The chain is built from TRBV11-3 and TRBJ2-7, with D maybe TRBD1 (6 bases). The V end was cut by 5 bases, the J end by 3 bases, with 17 bases between. CDR3 size: 15 residues. CDR1 and CDR2 from the germline V gene are SGHNT and YENEEA. CDR3 protein: CASSLWQEQGYEQYF. The CDR3 bases are TGTGCCAGCAGCCTCTGGCAGGAACAGGGCTACGAGCAGTACTTC. Drawing the rest from reference TRBV11-3 and TRBJ2-7, the complete variable domain is EAGVVQSPRYKIIEKKQPVAFWCNPISGHNTLYWYLQNLGQGPELLIRYENEEAVDDSQLPKDRFSAERLKGVDSTLKIQPAELGDSAVYLCASSLWQEQGYEQYFGPGTRLTVT.

This clone came up once. This chain links TRBV4-2 with TRBJ2-5; 11 bases map to TRBD2. V shed 2 bases and J 2 bases; nucleotides not matched to a gene: 13. The length of the CDR3 is 19 residues. Germline CDR1 reads LGHNA; CDR2 reads YNFKEQ. The CDR3 is CASSQFPGLAEGEQETQYF. The CDR3 DNA is TGTGCCAGCAGCCAATTTCCGGGACTAGCGGAGGGGGAGCAAGAGACCCAGTACTTC.

The rearrangement links TRBV5-1 to TRBJ2-7, with D tentatively TRBD1 (5 bases). This CDR3 contains 14 residues. CDR1 is SGHRS, CDR2 YFSETQ, per germline. Trimming took 4 bases from V and 2 from J, leaving 13 bases between them. The CDR3 is CASSPTGFPYEQYF. CDR3 in DNA: TGCGCCAGCAGCCCTACAGGTTTTCCCTACGAGCAGTACTTC.

In this sample, this clone turned up once. The chain joins TRBV7-9 to TRBJ2-5; D gene uncertain. The assigned J gene may be wrong: the sequence end matches TRBJ2-7 better. This CDR3 contains 12 residues. CDR1 and CDR2 (germline): SEHNR, FQNEAQ (reference sequence). CDR3 coding DNA: TGTGCCAGCAGCCGTTTCGACTACGAGCAGTACTTC. This gives the protein CASSRFDYEQYF.

The rearrangement joins TRBV7-9 to TRBJ2-3; 8 nucleotides agree with TRBD2. The CDR3 runs 17 residues. V lost 0 bases to trimming and J lost 4 bases; unmatched junction nucleotides: 9. Per the germline V gene, CDR1 is SEHNR and CDR2 is FQNEAQ (reference sequence). The CDR3, as DNA: TGTGCCAGCAGCTTAGCGCGTGCCGGGGGGGCCGCAGATACGCAGTATTTT. As protein: CASSLARAGGAADTQYF.

The rearrangement uses TRBV19 and TRBJ2-1; 8 bases match TRBD2. Germline V gives CDR1 LNHDA, CDR2 SQIVND (reference sequence). Trimming took 5 bases from V and 2 from J; bases not matched to a gene: 5. CDR3 length: 15 amino acids. This CDR3 reads CASSFGGGPYNEQFF. In DNA, the CDR3 is TGTGCCAGTAGTTTCGGCGGGGGGCCCTACAATGAGCAGTTCTTC.

J is TRBJ1-2 and V is TRBV4-3; TRBD1 aligns across 8 bases. There are 17 residues in the CDR3. The V and J ends lost 2 bases and 4 bases, in that order; junction bases with no gene match: 12. Germline-derived CDR1 and CDR2 are LGHNA and YSLEER. The CDR3 DNA sequence: TGCGCCAGCAGCCAAAAAGTTTTTGGACAGGGCGGCTATGGCTACACCTTC. Its protein product is CASSQKVFGQGGYGYTF.

The chain is built from TRBV9 and TRBJ2-2; unclear D gene. V was pared by 2 bases and J by 5 bases, with 4 bases between. The CDR3 spans 12 residues. Germline V gene data show CDR1 as SGDLS and CDR2 as YYNGEE. The CDR3 sequence: CASSVRTGELFF. CDR3 DNA: TGTGCCAGCAGCGTCCGGACCGGGGAGCTGTTTTTT.

The chain employs TRBV28 and TRBJ2-1, with TRBD2 matching over 12 bases. Per germline, CDR1 MDHEN and CDR2 SYDVKM. The CDR3 sequence is 17 residues long. The J segment lost 0 bases and the V segment lost 7 bases, leaving 7 bases of the junction unmatched. For the CDR3, the DNA is TGTGCCAGCATCGGACTAGCGGGAACGAGCTCCTACAATGAGCAGTTCTTC. It specifies CASIGLAGTSSYNEQFF.

J is TRBJ2-2 and V is TRBV5-6, with 11 bases aligning to TRBD2. Germline values: CDR1 SGHDT, CDR2 YYEEEE. J gave up 5 bases and V 0 bases, and 3 bases lay outside the gene matches. The CDR3 is 16 residues long. CDR3 loop: CASSLGLAGSTGELFF. CDR3 nucleotide sequence: TGTGCCAGCAGCTTGGGACTAGCGGGATCAACCGGGGAGCTGTTTTTT.

J is TRBJ2-7 and V is TRBV27; unclear D gene. Germline values: CDR1 MNHEY, CDR2 SMNVEV (reference sequence). Trimming removed 4 bases at V and 0 bases at J, with 7 bases between. The length of the CDR3 is 13 residues. CDR3 in amino acids: CASSYSPSYEQYF. The CDR3 DNA is TGTGCCAGCAGTTACTCTCCCTCCTACGAGCAGTACTTC.

The chain combines TRBV9 with TRBJ1-5; 9 bases align to TRBD1. Germline lookup yields CDR1 SGDLS and CDR2 YYNGEE. CDR3 size: 15 residues. J gave up 5 bases and V 4 bases, and 7 bases lay outside the gene matches. CDR3: CASSPGTGPYQPQHF. The CDR3 nucleotides are TGTGCCAGCAGCCCCGGGACAGGGCCATATCAGCCCCAGCATTTT.

This chain links TRBV20-1 with TRBJ1-2; D call uncertain. Germline V lookup: CDR1 DFQATT, CDR2 SNEGSKA (reference sequence). CDR3 length: 11 residues. Trimming stripped 2 bases from V and 3 bases from J, with 4 bases between. CDR3 region: CSARLDYGYTF. For the CDR3, the DNA is TGCAGTGCTAGACTCGACTATGGCTACACCTTC.

This clone turned up a few times. The chain uses TRBV27 and TRBJ2-7, with 9 bases matching TRBD1. The germline V gene has CDR1 MNHEY and CDR2 SMNVEV (reference sequence). This CDR3 contains 14 residues. With V trimmed by 4 bases and J by 3 bases, 4 bases remained unmatched. CDR3 in amino acids: CASSSRDRVYEQYF. CDR3 nucleotides: TGTGCCAGCAGTTCCCGGGACAGGGTCTACGAGCAGTACTTC.

This clone was counted a single time. The genes are TRBV29-1 and TRBJ1-2; 10 nucleotides match TRBD1. The germline gives CDR1 SQVTM, CDR2 ANQGSEA. V was clipped by 1 base and J by 4 bases; unmatched bases: 3. This CDR3 comprises 14 residues. The DNA for the CDR3 is TGCAGCGTTGAAGGACAGGGGGCGCGCTATGGCTACACCTTC. Translation gives CSVEGQGARYGYTF. The entire variable domain, with the rest obtained from reference TRBV29-1 and TRBJ1-2, is as follows: SAVISQKPSRDICQRGTSLTIQCQVDSQVTMMFWYRQQPGQSLTLIATANQGSEATYESGFVIDKFPISRPNLTFSTLTVSNMSPEDSSIYLCSVEGQGARYGYTFGSGTRLTVV.

The sample holds a few counts of this clone. The CDR3 reads CASSVEEGLEEKLFF. The CDR3 DNA is TGTGCCAGCAGCGTAGAGGAGGGATTAGAAGAAAAACTGTTTTTT. This chain uses TRBV9 with TRBJ1-4; no firm D call. Germline CDR1 reads SGDLS; CDR2 reads YYNGEE. The V and J ends lost 0 bases and 8 bases respectively, with 14 bases between them. The length of the CDR3 is 15 residues.

This CDR3 is CASSPSGGSGDTQYF. In DNA, the CDR3 is TGCGCCAGCAGCCCTAGCGGGGGGTCCGGAGATACGCAGTATTTT. J is TRBJ2-3 and V is TRBV5-1; 11 bases agree with TRBD2. Trimming removed 4 bases from V and 5 bases from J; junction bases left unmatched: 6. The CDR3 spans 15 residues. Germline lookup yields CDR1 SGHRS and CDR2 YFSETQ.

The chain joins TRBV10-3 to TRBJ1-2, with 7 bases aligning to TRBD1. V dropped 1 base and J dropped 7; count of bases not matched to a gene: 12. The CDR3 is 16 residues long. Germline V gene data show CDR1 as ENHRY and CDR2 as SYGVKD. CDR3 coding DNA: TGTGCCATCAGTGAGTTTGGGACAGACTCCTATAGTGGCTACACCTTC. Translation: CAISEFGTDSYSGYTF.

The chain links TRBV7-8 to TRBJ2-1, with D possibly matching TRBD2 (5 bases). The ends were cut back, 5 bases at V and 0 bases at J, with 11 bases in the middle. From germline, CDR1 is SGHVS and CDR2 FQNEAQ. The CDR3 consists of 15 residues. The CDR3 reads CASSISGSSYNEQFF. The DNA of the CDR3 is TGTGCCAGCAGCATCAGCGGTAGCTCCTACAATGAGCAGTTCTTC.